A selection of T cell receptor beta chains follows, all from one sample in a study of human T cells and chemical hapten exposure. TCRdb fed the RACE reads into MiXCR, producing one record per CDR3 protein. This table has a few hundred thousand distinct CDR3 sequences, roughly 6.3% appearing once. This specimen was whole blood, taken in connection with sensitization to the hapten diphenylcyclopropenone (DPC). These receptors all come from a woman aged 18-29 years with alopecia areata. Some clones in this sample may be carry-over from other donors' samples. Both conserved end residues are part of each CDR3. Fields, in order: V gene, CDR3 protein.

V gene: TRBV6-5; CDR3 protein: CASSYSTALRAEAFF
V gene: TRBV7-9; CDR3 protein: CASSSGERAFF
V gene: TRBV12-3/TRBV12-4; CDR3 protein: CASSFSSGGDIQYF
V gene: TRBV19; CDR3 protein: CASSPPGRGEFGYTF
V gene: TRBV28; CDR3 protein: CASAPSNYGYTF
V gene: TRBV5-6; CDR3 protein: CASSSYRGQDTEAFF
V gene: TRBV5-1; CDR3 protein: CASTREYNSPLHF
V gene: TRBV6-4; CDR3 protein: CASSDSASGGQETQYF
V gene: TRBV10-3; CDR3 protein: CAICPGQGFEGYTF
V gene: TRBV11-1; CDR3 protein: CASSLESVFTGLRHSGANVLTF
V gene: TRBV7-2; CDR3 protein: CASSSRLAGGAEQFF
V gene: TRBV5-4; CDR3 protein: CASSFGGTEAYEQYF
V gene: TRBV4-3; CDR3 protein: CASSQDRGASTYEQYF
V gene: TRBV6-5; CDR3 protein: CASRNTGGGEKLFF
V gene: TRBV6-4; CDR3 protein: CASSIGGRRGINEQFF
V gene: TRBV13; CDR3 protein: CASSPGGTGGYEQYF
V gene: TRBV4-3; CDR3 protein: CASSLLRLATNEKLFF
V gene: TRBV6-2/TRBV6-3; CDR3 protein: CASSLQGPGTGELFF
V gene: TRBV7-2; CDR3 protein: CASSLLDRLIYGYTF
V gene: TRBV6-1; CDR3 protein: CASSDPATPTNEKLFF
V gene: TRBV6-4; CDR3 protein: CASSDSAGASTDTQYF
V gene: TRBV7-2; CDR3 protein: CASSLLRRGRSYGYTF
V gene: TRBV20-1; CDR3 protein: CSARDRANTEAFF
V gene: TRBV7-2; CDR3 protein: CASSLGGLHDIQYF
V gene: TRBV12-3/TRBV12-4; CDR3 protein: CASSFGGYSNQPQHF
V gene: TRBV7-8; CDR3 protein: CASSLAVAGGGGDTQYF
V gene: TRBV20-1; CDR3 protein: CSARVPRLQTQYF
V gene: TRBV18; CDR3 protein: CASSRDRLTDTQYF
V gene: TRBV20-1; CDR3 protein: CSASRDLNQPQHF
V gene: TRBV10-3; CDR3 protein: CATRLAQPDTQYF
V gene: TRBV7-2; CDR3 protein: CASSAPSDDTQYF
V gene: TRBV7-9; CDR3 protein: CASSLGRLSTDTQYF
V gene: TRBV2; CDR3 protein: CASSGGAHQETQYF
V gene: TRBV20-1; CDR3 protein: CSARDGARAGANVLTF
V gene: TRBV4-3; CDR3 protein: CASSQDYGGGGYGYTF
V gene: TRBV5-1; CDR3 protein: CASSPGTSGGKETQYF
V gene: TRBV29-1; CDR3 protein: CSVEFVTGPDTEAFF
V gene: TRBV2; CDR3 protein: CASGGNEQFF
V gene: TRBV7-2; CDR3 protein: CASSLETSGGGVYRQYF
V gene: TRBV20-1; CDR3 protein: CSAPRDSYNEQFF
V gene: TRBV7-2; CDR3 protein: CASSLMGRLVSSTDTQYF
V gene: TRBV9; CDR3 protein: CASSVALTSGGITQYF
V gene: TRBV5-8; CDR3 protein: CASSWTGNYGYTF
V gene: TRBV20-1; CDR3 protein: CSARDLYRGGNEKLFF
V gene: TRBV4-2; CDR3 protein: CASSQEHGGPGNTIYF
V gene: TRBV9; CDR3 protein: CASSVAADSYQPQHF
V gene: TRBV13; CDR3 protein: CASSSDPGPNTEAFF
V gene: TRBV14; CDR3 protein: CASGRISYEQYF
V gene: TRBV6-4; CDR3 protein: CASSERGGTDTQYF
V gene: TRBV29-1; CDR3 protein: CSVGMGYQETQYF
V gene: TRBV7-2; CDR3 protein: CASSPRGWSSGANVLTF
V gene: TRBV4-2; CDR3 protein: CASSQDLAASDTDTQYF
V gene: TRBV4-3; CDR3 protein: CASSLGLDATQYF
V gene: TRBV5-1; CDR3 protein: CASSLDGSPSSYEQYF
V gene: TRBV12-5; CDR3 protein: CASGLVLGAGETQYF